The T cell receptor beta chain under discussion was sequenced for a study of blood T cell repertoires in COVID-19 (dated by TCRdb to 2020 to 2022). With respect to the entire study: Samples covering the acute and convalescent phases of COVID-19 were provided by collaborators in the United States, Italy and Spain. The prospective study material was composed of cDNA or gDNA derived from T cells, B-cell-depleted T cells, or PBMCs. The sample metadata nearly always contained a de-identified subject ID, COVID-19 status, age in years and sex. Where available, HLA class I and class II types were taken from metadata supplied by the sample provider and were not determined by assay-based typing. Deeply sampled blood TCRbeta repertoires from subjects exposed to, actively infected with, or recovered from COVID-19 were included in the dataset. The repertoires were made available in a free public database intended to serve as a resource for research on the immune response to SARS-CoV-2. The samples were drawn from two sources: the first 160 participants of the ongoing ImmuneRACE study, and over 1,000 subjects contributed by 6 global collaborators. The study at large found these results: How much clinical and demographic metadata was included differed by source and by participant, and the metadata was provided uncurated.

The immunoSEQ Assay, a bias-controlled multiplex PCR, was used to amplify TCRbeta CDR3 regions from genomic DNA. Turning to the authors' computational methods: The number of nucleated cells in each sample was estimated from the amplification of reference gene primers within the assay. To quantify the absolute abundance of each unique TCRbeta CDR3 rearrangement, sequence reads were collapsed and filtered. Productive Simpson clonality was computed per sample as the square root of Simpson's diversity index over productive rearrangements. Imported from immuneACCESS, the table was reduced by TCRdb to in-frame sequences with V and J called. These copies leave out some clones; in studies compared against another copy, an unresolved V gene accounts for under half, and the cause of the remainder is not known. The V and J calls and clone size are taken from that table; D and trimming were inferred from the DNA. This sample comprises about 130,000 clones, 60% to 80% of them detected only once. The ten largest clonotypes hold around 5.5% of the sample.

Whole blood was collected in K2EDTA tubes by collaborating institutions according to the institutions' own protocols. Collaborator samples were shipped for TCRbeta analysis as frozen whole blood, isolated PBMCs, or DNA extracted from either sample type. Relative to germline, V is missing 6 bases and J is missing 4 bases, with 2 bases of the junction outside any gene match. The CDR3 goes from the cysteine to the phenylalanine over 12 residues. The entry retains the CDR3 DNA only, 36 bases that are in frame from base 1. Reading the germline V gene gives CDR1 SGHAT and CDR2 FQNNGV. This clone was seen a handful of times. Its antigen is currently not known. Nothing much larger sits one base from this clone, and base qualities are not available.

The sequencing sample was made of peripheral blood. This receptor chain uses TRBV11-2 and TRBJ1-1, with TRBD1 matching 7 junction bases. This clonotype was obtained from a man between 60 and 75 years old with acute or convalescent COVID-19. The nucleotide sequence reads as follows: TGTGCCAGCAGACCAGGGGGCACTGAAGCTTTCTTT. Its protein reads: CASRPGGTEAFF.